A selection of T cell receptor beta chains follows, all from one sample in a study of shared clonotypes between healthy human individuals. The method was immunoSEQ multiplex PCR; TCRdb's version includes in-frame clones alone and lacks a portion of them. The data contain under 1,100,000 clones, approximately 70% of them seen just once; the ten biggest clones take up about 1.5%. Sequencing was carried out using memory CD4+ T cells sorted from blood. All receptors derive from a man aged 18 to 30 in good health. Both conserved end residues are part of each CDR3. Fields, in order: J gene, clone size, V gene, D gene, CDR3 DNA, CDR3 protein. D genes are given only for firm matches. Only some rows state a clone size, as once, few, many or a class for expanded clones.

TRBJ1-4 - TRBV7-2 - TGTGCCAGCAGCTTAGCGCTAGGGTCTAATGAAAAACTGTTTTTT CASSLALGSNEKLFF
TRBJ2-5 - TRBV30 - TGTGCCTGGAGTGTCGGGCAGGGGCCCCAAGAGACCCAGTACTTC CAWSVGQGPQETQYF
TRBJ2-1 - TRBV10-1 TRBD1 TGCGCCAGCAGTGAGGCACGACAGGGTCCGGGTGAGCAGTTCTTC CASSEARQGPGEQFF
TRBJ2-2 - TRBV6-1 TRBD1 TGTGCCAGCAGTGTCGGGACAGGGAAGTGGGCGAACACCGGGGAGCTGTTTTTT CASSVGTGKWANTGELFF
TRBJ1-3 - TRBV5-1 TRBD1 TGCGCCAGTCAATCCCAGGGGGGCTCTGGAAACACCATATATTTT CASQSQGGSGNTIYF
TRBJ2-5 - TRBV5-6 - TGTGCCAGCAGTACGTGGACAGAACAAGAGACCCAGTACTTC CASSTWTEQETQYF
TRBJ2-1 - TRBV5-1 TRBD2 TGCGCCAGCAGCTTGGTTAGCGGGGGGGCGGATGAGCAGTTCTTC CASSLVSGGADEQFF
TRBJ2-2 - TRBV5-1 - TGCGCCAGCAGCTTCGAAAAGGGGGTGTCCGGGGAGCTGTTTTTT CASSFEKGVSGELFF
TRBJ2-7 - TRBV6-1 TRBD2 TGTGCCAGCAGGAATAGCGGGGAAACCTACGAGCAGTACTTC CASRNSGETYEQYF
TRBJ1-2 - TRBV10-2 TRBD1 TGCGCCAGCAGTGAGTCCATCAGGGGGTATGGCTACACCTTC CASSESIRGYGYTF
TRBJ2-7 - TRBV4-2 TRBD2 TGTGCCAGCAGCCAAGATATACTAGCGGGGGGGAGCTCCTACGAGCAGTACTTC CASSQDILAGGSSYEQYF
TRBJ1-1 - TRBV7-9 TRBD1 TGTGCCAGCAGCTTAGACCAGGGGGCGCGGCCGAACACTGAAGCTTTCTTT CASSLDQGARPNTEAFF
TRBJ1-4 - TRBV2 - TGTGCCGGGCACAGGGATCCTAATGAAAAACTGTTTTTT CAGHRDPNEKLFF
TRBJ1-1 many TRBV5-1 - TGCGCCAGCAGCCACCCTGGTTTCGGGGACACTGAAGCTTTCTTT CASSHPGFGDTEAFF
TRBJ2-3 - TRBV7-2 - TGTGCCAGCAGCATCGCATGGGGAGCGTCGACAGATACGCAGTATTTT CASSIAWGASTDTQYF
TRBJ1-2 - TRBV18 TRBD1 TGTGCCAGCCTATATGGAACAGGGGCCGCCTATGGCTACACCTTC CASLYGTGAAYGYTF
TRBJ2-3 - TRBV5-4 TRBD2 TGTGCCAGCAGTCTGACTAGCGGGGTCACAGATACGCAGTATTTT CASSLTSGVTDTQYF
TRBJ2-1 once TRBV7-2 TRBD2 TGTGCCAGCAGCTTAGCGCTCGTGCTAGCGGGAGAAAACTATGAGCAGTTCTTC CASSLALVLAGENYEQFF
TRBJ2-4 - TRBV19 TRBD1 TGTGCCAGTAGTACCCTCGGGACAGGGGGAGGAAACATTCAGTACTTC CASSTLGTGGGNIQYF
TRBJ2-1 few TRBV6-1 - TGTGCCAGCAGTGAAGGATTGTACAGAGTAGCCGGTGGCTCCTACAATGAGCAGTTCTTC CASSEGLYRVAGGSYNEQFF
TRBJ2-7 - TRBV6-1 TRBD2 TGTGCCAGCAGCAACCTAGCGGGGGGGCTATACGAGCAGTACTTC CASSNLAGGLYEQYF
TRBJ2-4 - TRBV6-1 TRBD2 TGTGCCAGCAGTGAAGGGACTAGCCGTATTATTAACATTCAGTACTTC CASSEGTSRIINIQYF
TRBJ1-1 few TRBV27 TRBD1 TGTGCCAGCAGCGACAGGGTGAACACTGAAGCTTTCTTT CASSDRVNTEAFF
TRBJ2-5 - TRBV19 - TGTGCCAGTAGTATCCTTTCTAGCGTGGCGACCCAGTACTTC CASSILSSVATQYF
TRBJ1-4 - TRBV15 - TGTGCCACCAGCAGAGATCTTACCTGGAGTGAAAAACTGTTTTTT CATSRDLTWSEKLFF
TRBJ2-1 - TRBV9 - TGTGCCAGCAGCGTAGTTCTTGGGGTTTACAATGAGCAGTTCTTC CASSVVLGVYNEQFF
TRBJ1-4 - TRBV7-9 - TGTGCCAGCAGCATTAGTTGGGGGCGCGATGAAAAACTGTTTTTT CASSISWGRDEKLFF
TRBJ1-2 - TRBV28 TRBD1 TGTGCCAGCAGGCCCGGGCCAGGGGGAAAGCGGGCTGGCTACACCTTC CASRPGPGGKRAGYTF
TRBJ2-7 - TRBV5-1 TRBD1 TGCGCCAGCAGCCTAAGGACAGGGGGCCTCGAGCAGTACTTC CASSLRTGGLEQYF
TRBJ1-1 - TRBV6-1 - TGTGCCAGCAGTGTAAGTTTGGGGGCCACTGAAGCTTTCTTT CASSVSLGATEAFF
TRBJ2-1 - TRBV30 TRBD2 TGTGCCGTGGGCGGGGAAGGACGAGCGGGATCCTACAATGAGCAGTTCTTC CAVGGEGRAGSYNEQFF
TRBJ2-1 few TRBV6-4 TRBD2 TGTGCCAGCAGCCAACAGCCTAGCGGGCGCAATGAGCAGTTCTTC CASSQQPSGRNEQFF
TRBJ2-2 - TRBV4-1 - TGCGCCAGCAGCCAAGATAGAAAGGGGGGGGTCACCGGGGAGCTGTTTTTT CASSQDRKGGVTGELFF
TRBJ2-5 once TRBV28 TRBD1 TGTGCCAGCAGCCTGACAGGGAGTATGGAGACCCAGTACTTC CASSLTGSMETQYF
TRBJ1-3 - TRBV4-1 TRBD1 TGCGCCAGCCGGGGGACAGGCAGTTTCTCCTCTGGAAACACCATATATTTT CASRGTGSFSSGNTIYF
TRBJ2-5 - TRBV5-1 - TGCGCCAGCAGCCGACATTTTCAAGAGACCCAGTACTTC CASSRHFQETQYF
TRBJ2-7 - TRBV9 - TGTGCCAGCAGCGTAGGGGGTGGTGGCTCCTACGAGCAGTACTTC CASSVGGGGSYEQYF